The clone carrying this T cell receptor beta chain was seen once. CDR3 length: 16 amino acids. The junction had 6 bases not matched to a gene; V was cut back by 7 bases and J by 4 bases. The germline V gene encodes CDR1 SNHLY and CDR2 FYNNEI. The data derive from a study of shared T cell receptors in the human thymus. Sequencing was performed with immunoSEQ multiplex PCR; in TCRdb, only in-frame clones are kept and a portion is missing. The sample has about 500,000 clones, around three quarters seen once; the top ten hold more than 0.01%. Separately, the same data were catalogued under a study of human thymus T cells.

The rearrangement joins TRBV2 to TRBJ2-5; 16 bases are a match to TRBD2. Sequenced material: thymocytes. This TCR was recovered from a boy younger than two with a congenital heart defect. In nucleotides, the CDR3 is TGTGCCAGCACCCAAGGGACTAGCGGGAGGGTAGAGACCCAGTACTTC. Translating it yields CASTQGTSGRVETQYF.